This TCR beta chain comes out of a study of T-cell memory formation after mild COVID-19. Study at large: Clusters of TCRs were largely donor specific. Findings of the study overall: Later expanders leaned CD4+, whereas clones that contracted between day 15 and 85 were balanced CD4/CD8. The appearance of some responding clones in pre-infection memory suggested that cross-reactive memory joined. Nothing showed for sure that second-wave clones peaking on day 37 were SARS-CoV-2 specific.

The junction had 10 bases not matched to a gene; V was cut back by 5 bases and J by 8 bases. The CDR3 extends over 15 amino acids. Germline loops: CDR1 LNHDA, CDR2 SQIVND (reference sequence). TCRdb itself ran the 5' RACE reads through MiXCR, one entry per CDR3 protein. This sample has 200,000 or so distinct CDR3 sequences, with 16% found just once. Concerning this clonotype itself: Its cognate antigen is unknown.

The receptor was isolated from an adult woman who had mild COVID-19 (a few samples of this study predate the infection). Cell type and time point are not known. Sequences were obtained from PBMCs or a T cell subset sorted from them (not recorded which). This chain joins TRBV19 and TRBJ2-1, with TRBD2 identical over 9 bases. Written as DNA, the CDR3 is TGTGCCAGTAGTTTCCCCGGGACTAGCTCTCATGAGCAGTTCTTC. This encodes CASSFPGTSSHEQFF.